A single sample is the source of the 26 T cell receptor beta chains below, sequenced in a study of metastatic and nonmetastatic thyroid tumors. TCRdb re-clonotyped the PCR reads via MiXCR. This sample has about 19,000 clones; 25% occur once, and the top ten carry roughly 3.5%. Before thyroid surgery, none of the patients had received any treatment. Specimen: blood. Source of these receptors: a male donor with papillary thyroid cancer or a benign thyroid nodule (not recorded which). Some clones in this sample may be carry-over from other donors' samples.

In this sample, this clone turned up a few times. The chain links TRBV6-4 to TRBJ2-6; no clear D. The germline V and J ends were trimmed by 2 bases and 0 bases, with 2 bases remaining between them. CDR3 length: 14 residues. Germline CDR1 is MRHNA and CDR2 is SNTAGT. The CDR3 DNA reads TGTGCCAGCAGTGACAACTCTGGGGCCAACGTCCTGACTTTC. Protein: CASSDNSGANVLTF.

This clone was found a few times. The chain carries TRBV6-1 and TRBJ1-1; D gene unclear. Germline V gives CDR1 MNHNS, CDR2 SASEGT. This CDR3 contains 13 residues. V gave up 3 bases and J gave up 2 bases, with 7 bases separating them. CDR3 in amino acids: CASSEGENTEAFF. In DNA, the CDR3 is TGTGCCAGCAGTGAGGGAGAAAACACTGAAGCTTTCTTT.

The chain has TRBV6-2 or TRBV6-3 and TRBJ2-5, with D possibly matching TRBD2 (5 bases). Germline loops: CDR1 MNHEY, CDR2 SVGEGT. This CDR3 contains 15 residues. Trimming took off 1 base at V and 5 bases at J, with 14 bases between the two ends. The CDR3 loop reads CASSYYPDPGETQYF. CDR3 DNA: TGTGCCAGCAGTTACTACCCAGACCCGGGGGAGACCCAGTACTTC.

This clone has only a few counts. DNA of the CDR3: TGTGCCAGCAGTGAACTTCGGGGTGGAAGCACAGATACGCAGTATTTT. It specifies CASSELRGGSTDTQYF. V usage is TRBV6-1 and J usage is TRBJ2-3, with D possibly TRBD2 on 5 matching bases. V lost 2 bases and J lost 0, with 12 bases in between. The CDR3 is 16 amino acids. CDR1 and CDR2 from the germline V gene are MNHNS and SASEGT.

By sample fraction, this clone is medium-sized (0.01 to 0.1%). The chain links TRBV28 to TRBJ2-3; D gene uncertain. Deletions cut 6 bases from V and 5 bases from J, with 15 bases between. The CDR3 length is 14 residues. CDR1 is MDHEN, CDR2 SYDVKM, per germline. The CDR3 region is CASSPGGLIDTQYF. Here the CDR3 DNA reads TGTGCCAGCAGCCCTGGCGGTCTCATAGATACGCAGTATTTT.

The rearrangement joins TRBV11-2 to TRBJ2-3, with TRBD2 matching over 7 bases. This CDR3 is built from 18 residues. V lost 8 bases, J lost 1 base, and 18 bases stayed unmatched. Germline CDR1 reads SGHAT; CDR2 reads FQNNGV. CDR3 nucleotides: TGTGCCAGCCGAACCTCACCTTCTGGCGGGAGAGGCACAGATACGCAGTATTTT. It codes for CASRTSPSGGRGTDTQYF.

The chain uses TRBV20-1 and TRBJ2-1; 10 bases map to TRBD2. V gave up 3 bases and J gave up 4 bases; unmatched junction bases: 12. The germline gives CDR1 DFQATT, CDR2 SNEGSKA (reference sequence). The CDR3 extends over 17 amino acids. This CDR3 reads CSASPLAGAESYNEQFF. CDR3 bases: TGCAGTGCTAGTCCGCTAGCGGGAGCCGAGTCTTACAATGAGCAGTTCTTC.

The V gene is TRBV28, the J gene TRBJ1-5; no reliable D call. Trimming left V 3 bases short and J 5 bases short, with 14 bases between. Germline-derived CDR1 and CDR2 are MDHEN and SYDVKM. The CDR3 loop spans 15 amino acids. The CDR3 loop reads CASSLSDPRDQPQHF. The CDR3 bases are TGTGCCAGCAGTTTGTCGGACCCCCGAGATCAGCCCCAGCATTTT.

This clone is labeled as medium-sized. The genes are TRBV2 and TRBJ2-3; TRBD1 or TRBD2 may be the D gene (5 bases each). V was pared by 4 bases and J by 2 bases, with 10 bases between. The CDR3 has 14 amino acids. Germline assignment: CDR1 SNHLY and CDR2 FYNNEI. The CDR3 DNA reads TGTGCCAGCAGTGGGGACCTAGACACAGATACGCAGTATTTT. Its translation: CASSGDLDTDTQYF.

This chain connects TRBV19 to TRBJ2-6; 7 nucleotides align to TRBD1. Trimming at V came to 1 base and at J to 4 bases, leaving 4 bases not matched to a gene. Germline V gene sequence: CDR1 LNHDA, CDR2 SQIVND (reference sequence). There are 16 residues in the CDR3. CDR3 in DNA: TGTGCCAGTAGTATAGGGCAGGGGGTGGGGGCCAACGTCCTGACTTTC. It yields the protein CASSIGQGVGANVLTF.

This clone was picked up many times. This chain joins TRBV10-3 and TRBJ2-2, with D possibly matching TRBD2 (6 bases). The CDR3 totals 16 residues. The germline CDR1 and CDR2 sequences are ENHRY and SYGVKD. V shed 7 bases and J shed 5 bases, with 20 bases lying between them. CDR3 amino acids: CAINSGTPLGTGELFF. The DNA for the CDR3 is TGTGCCATCAATTCCGGGACTCCCCTGGGGACCGGGGAGCTGTTTTTT.

This chain uses TRBV11-1 with TRBJ2-4, with a tentative D call TRBD1 (6 bases). This CDR3 region has 16 residues. The V gene lost 3 bases and the J gene lost 2 bases, with 14 bases spanning the gap. Looked up from germline, CDR1 is SGHAT and CDR2 is FQDESV (reference sequence). This CDR3 reads CASSLLAGDTKNIQYF. The CDR3 nucleotides are TGTGCCAGCAGCTTGTTGGCAGGGGATACCAAAAACATTCAGTACTTC.

This clone was counted ten times or more. Written as DNA, the CDR3 is TGTGCCAGCAGCCAAGAAGCTTGGGGAGGCACAGATACGCAGTATTTT. Translation gives CASSQEAWGGTDTQYF. This chain connects TRBV3-1 to TRBJ2-3; tentatively, D is TRBD2 (5 bases). There are 16 residues in the CDR3. V lost 0 bases and J 1 base, leaving 11 bases between the germline ends. Germline loops: CDR1 LGHDT, CDR2 YNNKEL (reference sequence).

This clone counts as medium-sized (0.01 to 0.1%). The chain carries TRBV6-1 and TRBJ1-3; D is unresolved. With 5 bases removed from V and 0 bases from J, the gap between germline ends came to 14 bases. This CDR3 region has 16 residues. CDR1 is MNHNS and CDR2 is SASEGT in the germline V gene. The CDR3: CASSRTDGNSGNTIYF. The CDR3 DNA is TGTGCCAGCAGTCGAACCGACGGAAACTCTGGAAACACCATATATTTT.

This clone has ten or more counts. The V call is TRBV5-7, the J call TRBJ2-5, with D maybe TRBD2 (6 bases). TRBV5-7 is known as an ORF, though its function is uncertain. This CDR3 is 14 amino acids long. Trimming took off 2 bases at V and 2 bases at J, with 10 bases between the two ends. This CDR3 is CASSLGAGQETQYF. The CDR3 bases are TGTGCCAGCAGCTTAGGGGCGGGGCAAGAGACCCAGTACTTC.

This clone came up once. The chain has TRBV7-2 and TRBJ2-5; 7 bases match TRBD1. V lost 3 bases to trimming and J lost 5 bases; unmatched junction nucleotides: 3. The CDR3 sequence is 13 residues long. CDR1 and CDR2 from the germline V gene are SGHTA and FQGNSA. The CDR3 loop is CASSFDRVETQYF. The CDR3 bases are TGTGCCAGCAGCTTCGACAGGGTTGAGACCCAGTACTTC. Variable domain in full (rest from reference TRBV7-2 and TRBJ2-5): GAGVSQSPSNKVTEKGKDVELRCDPISGHTALYWYRQSLGQGLEFLIYFQGNSAPDKSGLPSDRFSAERTGGSVSTLTIQRTQQEDSAVYLCASSFDRVETQYFGPGTRLLVL.

In this sample, this clone turned up a few times. The chain couples TRBV12-3 or TRBV12-4 to TRBJ2-7, with 8 bases that match TRBD2. The CDR3 has 13 residues. After removal of 5 bases from V and 4 bases from J, the junction contained 4 bases not matched to a gene. The CDR3 DNA reads as TGTGCCAGCAGTAAACTAGCGGAATACGAGCAGTACTTC. This encodes CASSKLAEYEQYF.

Ten or more counts support this clone. The V gene is TRBV18, the J gene TRBJ1-1; D unresolved. The CDR3 length is 15 residues. CDR1 and CDR2 from the germline V gene are KGHSH and LQKENI. V was clipped by 1 base and J by 0 bases, with 9 bases between them. The CDR3 nucleotides read TGTGCCAGCTCACCACAGAACAGCATGAACACTGAAGCTTTCTTT. Encoded protein: CASSPQNSMNTEAFF.

This clone was observed a few times. The gene calls are TRBV27 and TRBJ1-6; 9 bases line up with TRBD1. This CDR3 region has 15 residues. CDR1 is MNHEY and CDR2 is SMNVEV in the germline V gene (reference sequence). Trimming cost V 8 bases and J 10 bases; bases outside gene matches: 12. The CDR3 loop reads CASGLLQGAGSPLHF. The CDR3 DNA follows: TGTGCCAGCGGATTGTTACAGGGGGCCGGGTCACCCCTCCACTTT.

This clone ranks as medium-sized. The chain employs TRBV30 and TRBJ1-6; D is possibly TRBD1 (6 bases). V lost 3 bases and J 0 bases, leaving 9 bases between the germline ends. Germline CDR1 is GTSNPN and CDR2 is SVGIG (reference sequence). CDR3 size: 15 residues. The chain's CDR3 is CAWSQDSSYNSPLHF. The CDR3 nucleotides are TGTGCCTGGAGCCAGGACAGCTCCTATAATTCACCCCTCCACTTT. The variable domain in full, completed from reference TRBV30 and TRBJ1-6, reads SQTIHQWPATLVQPVGSPLSLECTVEGTSNPNLYWYRQAAGRGLQLLFYSVGIGQISSEVPQNLSASRPQDRQFILSSKKLLLSDSGFYLCAWSQDSSYNSPLHFGNGTRLTVT.

V and J are TRBV6-5 and TRBJ2-1; 10 bases line up with TRBD2. Looked up from germline, CDR1 is MNHEY and CDR2 is SVGAGI. V lost 2 bases to trimming and J lost 3 bases; unmatched junction nucleotides: 4. CDR3 size: 16 residues. The CDR3 protein is CASSYAIAGGYNEQFF. The CDR3 DNA sequence: TGTGCCAGCAGTTACGCGATAGCGGGGGGCTACAATGAGCAGTTCTTC.

The chain uses TRBV5-1 and TRBJ2-2, with D perhaps being TRBD1 or TRBD2 (5 bases each). The germline gives CDR1 SGHRS, CDR2 YFSETQ. Deletions cut 6 bases from V and 3 bases from J, with 15 bases between. The CDR3 runs 15 residues. CDR3 in amino acids: CASNPLGTDTGELFF. The CDR3 DNA reads as TGCGCCAGCAATCCACTCGGGACGGACACCGGGGAGCTGTTTTTT.

This clone is classed as medium-sized. The CDR3 here is CASSLGPQGRNNSPLHF. CDR3 nucleotides: TGCGCCAGCAGCTTGGGTCCCCAGGGACGGAATAATTCACCCCTCCACTTT. This rearrangement joins TRBV5-1 to TRBJ1-6, with D possibly matching TRBD1 (5 bases). Trimming cost V 0 bases and J 5 bases, with 15 bases left between them. The CDR3 contains 17 residues. Germline values: CDR1 SGHRS, CDR2 YFSETQ.

The chain is built from TRBV11-2 and TRBJ2-1; D unresolved. Germline-derived CDR1 and CDR2 are SGHAT and FQNNGV. With 2 bases removed from V and 3 bases from J, the gap between germline ends came to 11 bases. The CDR3 spans 15 residues. CDR3 sequence reads: CASSLLAENYNEQFF. The CDR3 bases are TGTGCCAGCAGCTTACTTGCGGAGAACTACAATGAGCAGTTCTTC.

The genes are TRBV30 and TRBJ2-3; 9 nucleotides line up with TRBD2. V was clipped by 0 bases and J by 4 bases; unmatched bases: 5. CDR3 length equals 15 residues. Germline V gene sequence: CDR1 GTSNPN, CDR2 SVGIG (reference sequence). The CDR3 loop reads CAWSVVAGAPDTQYF. The CDR3 DNA reads TGTGCCTGGAGTGTCGTAGCGGGAGCCCCAGATACGCAGTATTTT. The full variable domain, in which reference TRBV30 and TRBJ2-3 provide the parts outside the CDR3, is SQTIHQWPATLVQPVGSPLSLECTVEGTSNPNLYWYRQAAGRGLQLLFYSVGIGQISSEVPQNLSASRPQDRQFILSSKKLLLSDSGFYLCAWSVVAGAPDTQYFGPGTRLTVL.

This clone was counted between two and nine times. V usage is TRBV28 and J usage is TRBJ1-6; no firm D call. The CDR3 runs to 13 residues. V was pared by 1 base and J by 10 bases, with 8 bases between. Germline lookup yields CDR1 MDHEN and CDR2 SYDVKM. CDR3 amino acids: CASSLLGKSPLHF. The CDR3 region has the DNA TGTGCCAGCAGTTTATTAGGGAAATCACCCCTCCACTTT.